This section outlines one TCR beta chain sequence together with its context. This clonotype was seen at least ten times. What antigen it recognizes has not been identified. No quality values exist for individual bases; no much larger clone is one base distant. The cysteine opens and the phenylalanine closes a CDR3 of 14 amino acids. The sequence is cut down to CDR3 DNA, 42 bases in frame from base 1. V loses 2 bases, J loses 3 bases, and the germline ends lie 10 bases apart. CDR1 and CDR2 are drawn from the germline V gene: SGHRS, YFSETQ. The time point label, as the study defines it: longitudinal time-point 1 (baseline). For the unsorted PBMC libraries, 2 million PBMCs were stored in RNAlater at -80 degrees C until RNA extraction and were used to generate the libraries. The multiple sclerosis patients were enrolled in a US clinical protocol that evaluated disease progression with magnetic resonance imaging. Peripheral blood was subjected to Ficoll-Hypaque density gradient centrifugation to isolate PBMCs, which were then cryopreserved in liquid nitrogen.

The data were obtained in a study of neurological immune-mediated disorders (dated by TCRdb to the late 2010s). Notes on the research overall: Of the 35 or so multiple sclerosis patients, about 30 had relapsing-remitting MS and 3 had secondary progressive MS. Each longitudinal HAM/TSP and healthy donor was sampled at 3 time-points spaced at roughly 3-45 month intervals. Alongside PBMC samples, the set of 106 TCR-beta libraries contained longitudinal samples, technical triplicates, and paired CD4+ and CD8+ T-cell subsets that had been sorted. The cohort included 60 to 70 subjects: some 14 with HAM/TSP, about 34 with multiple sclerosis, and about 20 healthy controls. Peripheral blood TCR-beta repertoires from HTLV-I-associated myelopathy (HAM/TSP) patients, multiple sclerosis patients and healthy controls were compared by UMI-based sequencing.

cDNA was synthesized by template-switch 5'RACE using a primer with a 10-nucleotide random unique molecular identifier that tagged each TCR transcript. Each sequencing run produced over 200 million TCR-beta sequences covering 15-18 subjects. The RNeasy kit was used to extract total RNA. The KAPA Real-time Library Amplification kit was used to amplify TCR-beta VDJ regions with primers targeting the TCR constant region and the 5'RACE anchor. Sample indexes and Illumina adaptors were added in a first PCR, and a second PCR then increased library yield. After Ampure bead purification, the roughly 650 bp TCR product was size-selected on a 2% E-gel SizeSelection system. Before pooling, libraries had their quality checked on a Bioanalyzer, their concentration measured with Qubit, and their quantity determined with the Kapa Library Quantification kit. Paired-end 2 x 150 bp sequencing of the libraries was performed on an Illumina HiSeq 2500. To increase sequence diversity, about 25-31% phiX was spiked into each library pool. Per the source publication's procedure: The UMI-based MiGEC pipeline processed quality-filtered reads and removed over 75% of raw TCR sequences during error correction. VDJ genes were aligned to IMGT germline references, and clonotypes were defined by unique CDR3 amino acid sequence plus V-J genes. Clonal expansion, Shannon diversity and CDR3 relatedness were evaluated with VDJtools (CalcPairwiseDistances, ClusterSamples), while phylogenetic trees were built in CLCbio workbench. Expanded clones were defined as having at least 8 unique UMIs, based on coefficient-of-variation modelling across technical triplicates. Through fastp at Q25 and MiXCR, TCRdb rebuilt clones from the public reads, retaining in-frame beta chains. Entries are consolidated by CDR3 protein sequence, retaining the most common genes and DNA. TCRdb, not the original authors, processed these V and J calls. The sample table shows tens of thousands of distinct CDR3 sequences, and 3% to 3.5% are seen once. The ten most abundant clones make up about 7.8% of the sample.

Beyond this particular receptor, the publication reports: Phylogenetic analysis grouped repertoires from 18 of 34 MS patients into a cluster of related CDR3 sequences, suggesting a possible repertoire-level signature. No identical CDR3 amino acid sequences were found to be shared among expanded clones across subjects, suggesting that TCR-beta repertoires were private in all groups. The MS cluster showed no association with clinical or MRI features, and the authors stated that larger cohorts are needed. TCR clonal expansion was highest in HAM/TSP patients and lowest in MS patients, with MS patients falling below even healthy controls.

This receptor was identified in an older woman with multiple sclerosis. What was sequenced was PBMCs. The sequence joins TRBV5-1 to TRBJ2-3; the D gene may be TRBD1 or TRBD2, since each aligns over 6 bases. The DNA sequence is TGCGCCAGCAGCTTCGGGGGCACGACAGATACGCAGTATTTT. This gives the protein CASSFGGTTDTQYF.